This entry lists 20 T cell receptor beta chains sequenced from one sample in a study of low-dose radiotherapy and immunotherapy resistance in tumors. Alpha- and beta-chain coverage of first-strand cDNA came from TRAV- and TRBV-specific primers. With a V-primer adapter and a constant-region primer, TCRs were amplified for 20 to 25 PCR cycles. TCRdb analysed the reads with MiXCR anew, one entry per CDR3 protein. The repertoire holds about 84,000 distinct CDR3 sequences, with roughly 17% as singletons. Time point indicated: after trial treatment. Noted treatment: LDRT plus nivolumab, ipilimumab, low-dose cyclophosphamide and aspirin (RACIN trial). The material sequenced was PBMCs, taken after low-dose radiotherapy plus immunotherapy. The receptors originated from a male donor with prostate cancer.

This clonotype was counted ten times or more. The J gene is TRBJ2-2, the V gene TRBV12-5, with 11 bases that match TRBD2. Germline CDR1 reads LGHNT; CDR2 reads FRNRAP. V was clipped by 5 bases and J by 0 bases; unmatched bases: 2. CDR3 length equals 16 residues. Here the CDR3 DNA reads TGTGCTAGTGGTCAGGGACTAGCGGCGAACACCGGGGAGCTGTTTTTT. It encodes CASGQGLAANTGELFF. Drawing the rest from reference TRBV12-5 and TRBJ2-2, the complete variable domain is DARVTQTPRHKVTEMGQEVTMRCQPILGHNTVFWYRQTMMQGLELLAYFRNRAPLDDSGMPKDRFSAEMPDATLATLKIQPSEPRDSAVYFCASGQGLAANTGELFFGEGSRLTVL.

The chain combines TRBV6-5 with TRBJ2-3; the match to TRBD2 covers 14 bases. After removal of 4 bases from V and 4 bases from J, the junction contained 1 base not matched to a gene. This CDR3 has 15 amino acids. Germline V gene sequence: CDR1 MNHEY, CDR2 SVGAGI. CDR3: CASSWGLAGADTQYF. Here the CDR3 DNA reads TGTGCCAGCAGTTGGGGACTAGCGGGAGCAGATACGCAGTATTTT.

The sample holds many counts of this clonotype. CDR3 nucleotides: TGTGCCAGCAAGATCGGGACTAGCGGATGGAGAGGTGGTGAGCAGTTCTTC. This gives the protein CASKIGTSGWRGGEQFF. This chain links TRBV28 with TRBJ2-1; 11 nucleotides line up with TRBD2. Germline loops: CDR1 MDHEN, CDR2 SYDVKM. The trim removed 7 bases at V and 9 bases at J, leaving 17 bases unmatched. The CDR3 totals 17 residues.

At least ten counts were recorded for this clonotype. The rearrangement joins TRBV7-2 to TRBJ2-5; 8 bases align to TRBD1. The V segment lost 4 bases and the J segment 2 bases; nucleotides outside the gene matches: 6. Germline CDR1 reads SGHTA; CDR2 reads FQGNSA. CDR3 length: 15 amino acids. The CDR3 here is CASSSLTGVQETQYF. The CDR3 DNA follows: TGTGCCAGCAGCTCGTTGACAGGGGTTCAAGAGACCCAGTACTTC.

This clonotype was seen repeatedly, ten times or more. The chain employs TRBV7-2 and TRBJ2-7, with D possibly TRBD1 on 5 matching bases. V shed 6 bases and J shed 2 bases, with 14 bases lying between them. Germline assignment: CDR1 SGHTA and CDR2 FQGNSA. The CDR3 is made up of 14 amino acids. Written as DNA, the CDR3 is TGTGCCAGCAGTCCGATAGACAGAGCCTACGAGCAGTACTTC. Its translation: CASSPIDRAYEQYF.

This clonotype was counted ten times or more. The chain combines TRBV20-1 with TRBJ2-2, with 11 bases fitting TRBD2. The CDR3 contains 14 residues. V dropped 7 bases and J dropped 5; count of bases not matched to a gene: 6. Germline values: CDR1 DFQATT, CDR2 SNEGSKA (reference sequence). The CDR3 here is CSGKLAGETGELFF. CDR3 DNA sequence: TGCAGTGGAAAACTAGCGGGAGAAACCGGGGAGCTGTTTTTT.

This clonotype was seen many times. The chain is built from TRBV6-2 or TRBV6-3 and TRBJ2-1; D is ambiguous. Trimming stripped 5 bases from V and 1 base from J, with 15 bases between. The CDR3 runs 16 residues. Germline loops: CDR1 MNHEY, CDR2 SVGEGT. CDR3 sequence: CASSHPSLRSYNEQFF. In nucleotides, the CDR3 is TGTGCCAGCAGTCATCCGAGCCTCCGTTCCTACAATGAGCAGTTCTTC.

This clonotype was seen repeatedly, ten times or more. The V call is TRBV4-1, the J call TRBJ2-5; 7 bases match TRBD2. This CDR3 is 15 amino acids long. The junction had 10 bases not matched to a gene; V was cut back by 4 bases and J by 5 bases. Germline V CDR1 and CDR2: MGHRA, YSYEKL. In nucleotides, the CDR3 is TGCGCCAGCAGCCGGGAAGCGGGATTATATGAGACCCAGTACTTC. Amino acids: CASSREAGLYETQYF.

The sample holds many counts of this clonotype. The V call is TRBV5-6, the J call TRBJ2-1; D is possibly TRBD2 (6 bases). CDR3 length: 15 residues. In germline, CDR1 is SGHDT, CDR2 YYEEEE. V shed 0 bases and J shed 9 bases, with 16 bases lying between them. CDR3 residues: CASSLGSGQWGEQFF. CDR3 DNA: TGTGCCAGCAGCTTGGGAAGCGGGCAATGGGGTGAGCAGTTCTTC.

V usage is TRBV28 and J usage is TRBJ1-5, with a weak D call TRBD1 (6 bases). CDR1 MDHEN and CDR2 SYDVKM come from the germline V gene. The CDR3 has 14 amino acids. V dropped 2 bases and J dropped 7 bases, with 12 bases sitting between them. In DNA, the CDR3 is TGTGCCAGCAGTTTAAGCGACAGGCAACAGCCCCAGCATTTT. Translation: CASSLSDRQQPQHF.

V usage is TRBV6-2 or TRBV6-3 and J usage is TRBJ2-7; 10 nucleotides line up with TRBD2. The CDR3 is 15 residues long. Germline V gene lookup returns CDR1 MNHEY and CDR2 SVGEGT. Germline trimming cut 6 bases from V and 6 bases from J; bases unmatched to any gene: 11. Written as DNA, the CDR3 is TGTGCCAGCAGAGTAGCGGGAGGAACACCCGTCGAGCAGTACTTC. This translates into CASRVAGGTPVEQYF.

This clonotype was seen many times. V gene TRBV6-2 or TRBV6-3 combines with J gene TRBJ1-5, with 11 bases fitting TRBD1. Trimming cost V 10 bases and J 6 bases; bases outside gene matches: 5. Germline V gene sequence: CDR1 MNHEY, CDR2 SVGEGT. The CDR3 runs to 13 residues. The chain's CDR3 is CAIGQGATQPQHF. CDR3 DNA sequence: TGTGCCATCGGACAGGGGGCAACTCAGCCCCAGCATTTT.

This clonotype has a handful of counts. The V call is TRBV5-1, the J call TRBJ2-3; D is possibly TRBD2 (5 bases). V was pared by 5 bases and J by 2 bases, with 6 bases between. Germline CDR1 and CDR2: SGHRS and YFSETQ. The CDR3 sequence is 12 residues long. The CDR3 loop reads CASREATDTQYF. The CDR3 DNA follows: TGCGCCAGCAGGGAGGCCACAGATACGCAGTATTTT.

This clonotype was recorded at least ten times. The chain combines TRBV6-2 or TRBV6-3 with TRBJ2-7, with D possibly being TRBD1 (7 bases). V lost 6 bases and J 3 bases, leaving 18 bases between the germline ends. Germline CDR1 and CDR2: MNHEY and SVGEGT. The CDR3 consists of 15 residues. The DNA of the CDR3 is TGTGCCAGCAGAAACCCGGGGGACAGATTCTACGAGCAGTACTTC. This sequence encodes CASRNPGDRFYEQYF.

This clonotype was observed at least ten times. The chain carries TRBV7-2 and TRBJ2-7; TRBD1 matches at 10 bases. Trimming removed 5 bases from V and 4 bases from J; junction bases left unmatched: 11. Germline-derived CDR1 and CDR2 are SGHTA and FQGNSA. The CDR3 runs to 16 residues. The CDR3 loop reads CASSTTTGGNSYEQYF. CDR3 sequence (DNA): TGTGCCAGCAGCACCACGACAGGGGGCAATAGTTACGAGCAGTACTTC.

In this sample, this clonotype turned up many times. The genes are TRBV10-3 and TRBJ1-2, with D possibly being TRBD1 (5 bases). Germline values: CDR1 ENHRY, CDR2 SYGVKD. This CDR3 has 12 residues. V was trimmed by 6 bases and J by 7 bases, leaving 12 bases between them. The DNA of the CDR3 is TGTGCCATCAGAGCCGGGACCAGTGGCTACACCTTC. It specifies CAIRAGTSGYTF.

This clonotype was seen many times. V and J are TRBV6-5 and TRBJ2-5; D uncertain. Trimming cost V 5 bases and J 5 bases, with 12 bases left between them. CDR3 length: 13 residues. CDR1 and CDR2 from the germline V gene are MNHEY and SVGAGI. CDR3 protein: CASSPTRAETQYF. CDR3 DNA: TGTGCCAGCAGTCCCACTCGGGCGGAGACCCAGTACTTC.

This clonotype was picked up many times. This sequence joins TRBV30 and TRBJ2-3, with D perhaps TRBD2 (6 bases). Germline loops: CDR1 GTSNPN, CDR2 SVGIG (reference sequence). V lost 6 bases and J lost 0, with 13 bases in between. The CDR3 covers 14 residues. CDR3 sequence: CACLSRGSTDTQYF. In nucleotides, the CDR3 is TGTGCCTGTCTAAGTCGGGGGAGCACAGATACGCAGTATTTT.

This clonotype came up many times. This chain links TRBV7-9 with TRBJ2-5; perhaps TRBD2 as D (6 bases). V lost 5 bases and J lost 4, with 11 bases in between. The germline V gene has CDR1 SEHNR and CDR2 FQNEAQ (reference sequence). The CDR3 runs 13 residues. The CDR3 reads CASSAGRRETQYF. The CDR3, as DNA: TGTGCCAGCAGCGCGGGACGACGAGAGACCCAGTACTTC.

Ten or more counts support this clonotype. The chain couples TRBV20-1 to TRBJ1-2; D perhaps matches TRBD1 (6 bases). Trimming took 6 bases from V and 0 from J, leaving 14 bases between them. The CDR3 is 14 amino acids. The germline CDR1 and CDR2 sequences are DFQATT and SNEGSKA (reference sequence). DNA for the CDR3: TGCAGTGCGGTACCGGGACAACCTAACTATGGCTACACCTTC. Its protein is CSAVPGQPNYGYTF.